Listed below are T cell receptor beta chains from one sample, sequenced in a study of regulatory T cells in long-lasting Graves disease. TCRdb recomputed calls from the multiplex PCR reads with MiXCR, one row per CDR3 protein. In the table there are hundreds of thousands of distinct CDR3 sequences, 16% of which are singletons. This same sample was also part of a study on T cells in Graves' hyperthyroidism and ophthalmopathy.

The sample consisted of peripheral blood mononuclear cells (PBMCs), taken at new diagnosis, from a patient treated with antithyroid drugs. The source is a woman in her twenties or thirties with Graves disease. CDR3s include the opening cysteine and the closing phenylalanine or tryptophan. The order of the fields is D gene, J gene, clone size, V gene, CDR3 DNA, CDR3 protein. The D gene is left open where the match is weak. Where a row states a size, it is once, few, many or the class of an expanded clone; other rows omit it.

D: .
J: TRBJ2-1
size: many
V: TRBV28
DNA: TGTGCCAGCAGTTCCCCGGGACTGGGATACAATGAGCAGTTCTTC
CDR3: CASSSPGLGYNEQFF

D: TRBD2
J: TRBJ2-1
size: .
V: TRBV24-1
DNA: TGTGCCACCAGTCCCATTGCTGGTAGCGGGAGGAATGAGCAGTTCTTC
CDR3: CATSPIAGSGRNEQFF

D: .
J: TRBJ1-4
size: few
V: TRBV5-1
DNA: TGCGCCAGCAGCTGGGAGGGACCGATTAATGAAAAACTGTTTTTT
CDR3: CASSWEGPINEKLFF

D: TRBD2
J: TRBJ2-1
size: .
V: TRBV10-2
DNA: TGCGCCAGCAGTGAGTCGACAGGACTAGCGGGTTTAGAGCAGTTCTTC
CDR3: CASSESTGLAGLEQFF

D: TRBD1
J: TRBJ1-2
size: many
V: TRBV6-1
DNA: TGTGCCAGCAGTGAGGACCGGGACAGCTATGGCTACACCTTC
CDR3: CASSEDRDSYGYTF

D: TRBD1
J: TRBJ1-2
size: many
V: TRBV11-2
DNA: TGTGCCAGCGGGACAGGGATTCGTAAGAGCTACACCTTC
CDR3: CASGTGIRKSYTF

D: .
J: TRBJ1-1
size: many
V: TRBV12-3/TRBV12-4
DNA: TGTGCCAGCAGACGGGGGACAACCGCTGAAGCTTTCTTT
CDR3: CASRRGTTAEAFF

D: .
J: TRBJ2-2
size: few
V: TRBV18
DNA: TGTGCCAGCTCACCACCGGGGAAGGGGAACACCGGGGAGCTGTTTTTT
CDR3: CASSPPGKGNTGELFF

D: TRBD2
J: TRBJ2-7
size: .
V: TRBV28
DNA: TGTGCCAGCAGTTCCCCCGGTACTAGCGGTACCTACGAGCAGTACTTC
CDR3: CASSSPGTSGTYEQYF

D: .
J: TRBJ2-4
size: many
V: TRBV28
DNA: TGTGCCAGCAGTTCCCCTTCGAGCGGAACCAAAAACATTCAGTACTTC
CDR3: CASSSPSSGTKNIQYF

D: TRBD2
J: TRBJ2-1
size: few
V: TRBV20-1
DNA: TGCAGTGCTAGAGACCCGACTAGCGGGATTATGGGGGAGCAGTTCTTC
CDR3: CSARDPTSGIMGEQFF

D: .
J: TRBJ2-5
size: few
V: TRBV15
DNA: TGTGCCACCAGCAGAGCATTCGGGAGGCCGAGGGGGGAGACCCAGTACTTC
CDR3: CATSRAFGRPRGETQYF

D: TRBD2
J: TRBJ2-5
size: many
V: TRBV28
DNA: TGTGCCAGCAGAAGGGCGGGGACTAGGGACGAGACCCAGTACTTC
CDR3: CASRRAGTRDETQYF

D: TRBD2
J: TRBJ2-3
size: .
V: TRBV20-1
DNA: TGCAGTGCTGTACCGACTAGCGGGTTGGGTACGCAGTATTTT
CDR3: CSAVPTSGLGTQYF

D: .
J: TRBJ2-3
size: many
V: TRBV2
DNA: TGTGCCAGCAGATCGGACAGGGAGGGTACGCAGTATTTT
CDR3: CASRSDREGTQYF

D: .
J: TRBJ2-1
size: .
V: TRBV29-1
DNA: TGCAGCGTTGACGGATTTAGTGATCTCTCCTACAATGAGCAGTTCTTC
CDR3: CSVDGFSDLSYNEQFF